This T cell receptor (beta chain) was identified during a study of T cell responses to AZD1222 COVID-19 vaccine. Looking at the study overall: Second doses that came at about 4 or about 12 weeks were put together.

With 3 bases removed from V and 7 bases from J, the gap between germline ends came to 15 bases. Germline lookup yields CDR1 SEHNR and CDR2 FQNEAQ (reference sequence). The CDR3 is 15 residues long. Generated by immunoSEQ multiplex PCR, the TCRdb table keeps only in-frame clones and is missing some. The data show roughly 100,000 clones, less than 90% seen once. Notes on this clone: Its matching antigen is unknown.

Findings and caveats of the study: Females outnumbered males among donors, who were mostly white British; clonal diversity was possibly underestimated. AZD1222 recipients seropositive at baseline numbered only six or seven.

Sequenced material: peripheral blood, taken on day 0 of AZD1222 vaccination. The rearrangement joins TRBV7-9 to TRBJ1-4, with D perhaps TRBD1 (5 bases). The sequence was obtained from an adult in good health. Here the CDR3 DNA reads TGTGCCAGCAGCTTCGGGGGAGGGTTCCGTGAAAAACTGTTTTTT. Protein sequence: CASSFGGGFREKLFF.